Described below is a single TCR beta chain sequence and its context. Assay: immunoSEQ multiplex PCR; the TCRdb copy retains only in-frame clones and omits some. Of 16,000 or so clones in the sample, nearly 96% were seen once. The sample belongs to a study of T cell changes during pregnancy in multiple sclerosis. Per the germline V gene, CDR1 is GTSNPN and CDR2 is SVGIG (reference sequence). Trimming shortened V by 6 bases and J by 4 bases, and 10 bases separated the two germline ends. The CDR3 loop spans 12 amino acids. Sequenced material: peripheral blood, taken in the third trimester of pregnancy. The chain couples TRBV30 to TRBJ1-3, with D unclear. This TCR was sampled from a female donor with multiple sclerosis, enrolled in a pregnancy study. Here the CDR3 DNA reads TGTGCCTGTCGGAGTCCAGGAAACACCATATATTTT. Its protein product is CACRSPGNTIYF.